Below are 5 T cell receptor beta chains sequenced from a single sample in a study of cytomegalovirus exposure and HLA in healthy donors. The PCR had 60 Vbeta and 13 Jbeta primers. Libraries were prepared by immunoSEQ multiplex PCR; TCRdb keeps only in-frame clonotypes and omits some of them. Among some 210,000 clones listed, 70% to 85% were seen once. What was sequenced was PBMCs. These receptors came from a male donor in good health and CMV-seronegative.

V and J are TRBV6-1 and TRBJ2-3, with TRBD2 matching 13 bases. The germline gives CDR1 MNHNS, CDR2 SASEGT. The CDR3 consists of 18 residues. The V gene end was trimmed by 4 bases and the J gene end by 2 bases; junction bases not matched to a gene: 9. The CDR3, as DNA: TGTGCCAGCAGTGCCAGACTAGCGGGGGGTTTGGACACAGATACGCAGTATTTT. As protein: CASSARLAGGLDTDTQYF.

The chain is built from TRBV2 and TRBJ2-6; D possibly corresponds to TRBD2 (6 bases). CDR3 size: 16 residues. V was trimmed by 4 bases and J by 0 bases, leaving 10 bases between them. From germline, CDR1 is SNHLY and CDR2 FYNNEI. The CDR3 is CASSVGLSSGANVLTF. CDR3 sequence (DNA): TGTGCCAGCAGTGTGGGACTGAGCTCTGGGGCCAACGTCCTGACTTTC.

This clone was detected only a few times. The J gene is TRBJ2-7, the V gene TRBV10-3; 7 nucleotides line up with TRBD1. The length of the CDR3 is 14 residues. Germline V lookup: CDR1 ENHRY, CDR2 SYGVKD. Trimming took 0 bases from V and 3 from J; bases not matched to a gene: 2. The DNA for the CDR3 is TGTGCCATCAGTGAGTCTGGGACAGTCTACGAGCAGTACTTC. Protein sequence: CAISESGTVYEQYF.

This clone was recorded only once. The chain carries TRBV7-9 and TRBJ2-1, with a tentative D call TRBD1 (5 bases). Germline V gives CDR1 SEHNR, CDR2 FQNEAQ (reference sequence). This CDR3 is built from 16 residues. V was pared by 1 base and J by 2 bases, with 12 bases between. The CDR3: CASSLGAGITYNEQFF. CDR3 nucleotides: TGTGCCAGCAGCTTAGGGGCAGGGATCACCTACAATGAGCAGTTCTTC.

The chain combines TRBV10-1 with TRBJ2-3; 13 bases match TRBD2. CDR1 is WNHNN and CDR2 is SYGVQD in the germline V gene (reference sequence). This CDR3 contains 19 residues. After removal of 2 bases from V and 2 bases from J, the junction contained 10 bases not matched to a gene. The CDR3 spells CASSEPKGLAGAPTDTQYF. CDR3 nucleotides: TGCGCCAGCAGTGAGCCTAAAGGACTAGCGGGGGCCCCCACAGATACGCAGTATTTT.